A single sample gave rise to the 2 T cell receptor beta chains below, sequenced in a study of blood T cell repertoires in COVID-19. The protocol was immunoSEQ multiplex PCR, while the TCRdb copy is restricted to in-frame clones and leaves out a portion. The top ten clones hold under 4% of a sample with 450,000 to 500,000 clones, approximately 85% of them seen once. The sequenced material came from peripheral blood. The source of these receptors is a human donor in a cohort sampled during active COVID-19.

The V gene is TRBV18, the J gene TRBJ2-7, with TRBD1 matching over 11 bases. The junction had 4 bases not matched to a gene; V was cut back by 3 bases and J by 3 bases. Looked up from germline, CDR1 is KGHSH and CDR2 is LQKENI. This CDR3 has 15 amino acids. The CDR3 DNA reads TGTGCCAGCTCACCGGGACAGGGGGATTTCTACGAGCAGTACTTC. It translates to CASSPGQGDFYEQYF.

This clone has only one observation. The CDR3 bases are TGTGCCAGCAGTTTATCTTCTGAGCAGTTCTTC. It yields the protein CASSLSSEQFF. This chain uses TRBV28 with TRBJ2-1; D is undetermined. Germline V gives CDR1 MDHEN, CDR2 SYDVKM. The CDR3 extends over 11 amino acids. V gave up 1 base and J gave up 9 bases, with 4 bases separating them.